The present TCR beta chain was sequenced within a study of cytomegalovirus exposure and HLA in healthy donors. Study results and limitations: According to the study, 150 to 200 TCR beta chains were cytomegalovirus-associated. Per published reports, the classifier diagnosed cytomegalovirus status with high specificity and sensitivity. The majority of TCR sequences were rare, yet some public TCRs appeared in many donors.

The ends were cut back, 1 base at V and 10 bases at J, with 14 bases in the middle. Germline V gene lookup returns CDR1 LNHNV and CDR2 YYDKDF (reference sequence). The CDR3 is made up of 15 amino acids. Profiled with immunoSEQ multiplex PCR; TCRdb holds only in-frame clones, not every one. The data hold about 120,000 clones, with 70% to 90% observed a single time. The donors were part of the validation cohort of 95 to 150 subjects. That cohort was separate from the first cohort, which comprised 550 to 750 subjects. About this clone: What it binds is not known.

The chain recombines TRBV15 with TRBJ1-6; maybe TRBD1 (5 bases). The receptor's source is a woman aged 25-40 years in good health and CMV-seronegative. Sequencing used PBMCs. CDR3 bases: TGTGCCACCAGCAGAGGCAGGGAAGTGTACTCACCCCTCCACTTT. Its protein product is CATSRGREVYSPLHF.